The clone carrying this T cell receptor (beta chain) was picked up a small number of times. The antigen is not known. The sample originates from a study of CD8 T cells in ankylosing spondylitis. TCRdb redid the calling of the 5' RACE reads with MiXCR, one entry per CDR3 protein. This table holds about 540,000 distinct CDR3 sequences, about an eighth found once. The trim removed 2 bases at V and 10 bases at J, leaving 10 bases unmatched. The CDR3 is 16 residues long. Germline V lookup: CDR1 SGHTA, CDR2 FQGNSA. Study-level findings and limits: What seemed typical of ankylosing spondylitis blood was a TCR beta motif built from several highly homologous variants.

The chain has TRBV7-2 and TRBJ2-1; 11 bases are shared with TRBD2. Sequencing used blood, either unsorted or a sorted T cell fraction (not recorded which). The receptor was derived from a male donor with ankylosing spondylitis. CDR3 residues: CASSLNGAGTSGEQFF. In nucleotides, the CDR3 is TGTGCCAGCAGCTTAAACGGTGCCGGGACTAGCGGAGAGCAGTTCTTC.